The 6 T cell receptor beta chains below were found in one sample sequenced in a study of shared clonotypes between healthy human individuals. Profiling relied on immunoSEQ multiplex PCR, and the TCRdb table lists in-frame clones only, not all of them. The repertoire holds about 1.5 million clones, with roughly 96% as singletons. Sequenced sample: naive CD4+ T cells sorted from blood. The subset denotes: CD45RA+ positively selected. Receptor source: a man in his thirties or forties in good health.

The CDR3 DNA sequence: TGTGCCAGCAGTCGGGAAATCTACAATGAGCAGTTCTTC. Encoded protein: CASSREIYNEQFF. The V gene is TRBV2, the J gene TRBJ2-1; maybe TRBD2 (5 bases). CDR1 and CDR2 (germline): SNHLY, FYNNEI. The CDR3 length is 13 residues. Trimming pared 5 bases from V and 3 bases from J, leaving 8 bases between.

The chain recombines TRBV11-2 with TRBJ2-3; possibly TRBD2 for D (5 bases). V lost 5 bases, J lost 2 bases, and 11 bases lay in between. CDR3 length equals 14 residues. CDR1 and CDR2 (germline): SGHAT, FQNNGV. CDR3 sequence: CASSRGQLTDTQYF. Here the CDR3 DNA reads TGTGCCAGCAGCCGAGGGCAGCTCACAGATACGCAGTATTTT.

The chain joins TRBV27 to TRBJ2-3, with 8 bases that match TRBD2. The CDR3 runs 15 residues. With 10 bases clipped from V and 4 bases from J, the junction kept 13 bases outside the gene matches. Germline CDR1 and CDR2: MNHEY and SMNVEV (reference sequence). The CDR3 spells CATYSSGSWADTQYF. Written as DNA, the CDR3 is TGTGCCACCTACTCAAGCGGGAGTTGGGCAGATACGCAGTATTTT.

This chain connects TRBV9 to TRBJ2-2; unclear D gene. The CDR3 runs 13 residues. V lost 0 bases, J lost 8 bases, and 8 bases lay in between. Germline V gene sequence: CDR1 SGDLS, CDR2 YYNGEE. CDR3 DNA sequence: TGTGCCAGCAGCGTAGGGGCTTCGGGGGAGCTGTTTTTT. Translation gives CASSVGASGELFF.

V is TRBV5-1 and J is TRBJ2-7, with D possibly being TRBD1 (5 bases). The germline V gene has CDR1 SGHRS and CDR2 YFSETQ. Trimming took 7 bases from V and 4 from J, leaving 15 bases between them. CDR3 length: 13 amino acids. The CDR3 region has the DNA TGCGCCAGCGGGATTGACAGTGAATACGAGCAGTACTTC. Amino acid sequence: CASGIDSEYEQYF.

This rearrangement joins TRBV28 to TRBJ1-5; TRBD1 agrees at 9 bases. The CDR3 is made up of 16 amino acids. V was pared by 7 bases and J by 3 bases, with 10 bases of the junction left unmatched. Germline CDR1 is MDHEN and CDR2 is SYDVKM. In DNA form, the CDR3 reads TGTGCCAGCACCACCCGGGACAGGGTTATCAATCAGCCCCAGCATTTT. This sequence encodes CASTTRDRVINQPQHF.